This T cell receptor (beta chain) emerged from a study of regulatory T cells in long-lasting Graves disease. General observations from the study: With 2,500 to 3,000 shared public clonotypes, persistent patients exceeded new patients, who shared about a thousand. With persistent disease, TRBV28, TRBJ1-2 and TRBJ2-5 were the favored segments.

In this sample, this clonotype turned up a few times. The antigen is undetermined. Specified time point: persistent/refractory GD, antithyroid drugs over 5 years with positive TRAb. The TCR library was made from RNA that had been extracted from PBMCs in TRIzol. The authors diagnosed Graves' disease using American Thyroid Association guidelines. One endocrinology department in Xi'an, China, was where patients came from. iRepertoire HTBI primers and Arm-PCR of CDR3 regions built TCR beta libraries. TCRdb ran MiXCR on the multiplex PCR reads and lists one entry per CDR3 protein. Of about 470,000 distinct CDR3 sequences detected, about 20% appear once; the ten largest clones hold 7% to 10%. Germline CDR1 reads SGHRS; CDR2 reads YFSETQ. This CDR3 has 15 amino acids. Trimming took 1 base from V and 7 from J, leaving 14 bases between them.

The sequence was collected from a female donor with Graves disease. V is TRBV5-1 and J is TRBJ1-4; D is perhaps TRBD1 (6 bases). Sequenced here: peripheral blood mononuclear cells (PBMCs), sampled when the disease was refractory, from a patient treated with antithyroid drugs. The CDR3 reads CASSLSGGFGEKLFF. As DNA, the CDR3 is TGCGCCAGCAGCTTGTCGGGGGGCTTCGGTGAAAAACTGTTTTTT.